These 30 T cell receptor beta chains were all obtained from the same sample, sequenced in a study of T cell repertoires in cytomegalovirus infection. TCRdb itself ran the reads through MiXCR, one entry per CDR3 protein. The profile shows hundreds of thousands of distinct CDR3 sequences, less than 25% of them singletons. Specimen: CD8+ T cells from PBMCs. These receptors came from a human donor in good health (CMV status not recorded). Some clones in this sample may be carry-over from other donors' samples.

This clonotype was detected ten times or more. J is TRBJ2-5 and V is TRBV7-9, with no clear D. The germline V and J ends were trimmed by 6 bases and 0 bases, with 8 bases remaining between them. The germline gives CDR1 SEHNR, CDR2 FQNEAQ (reference sequence). The CDR3 contains 13 residues. CDR3: CASRIANQETQYF. In nucleotides, the CDR3 is TGTGCCAGCAGGATAGCCAACCAAGAGACCCAGTACTTC.

In regard to this clonotype: A much bigger clone sits one base away, suggesting this may be a read error. The chain has TRBV7-8 and TRBJ2-5; 9 positions match TRBD2. Germline trimming cut 2 bases from V and 2 bases from J; bases unmatched to any gene: 9. The length of the CDR3 is 17 residues. Germline CDR1 SGHVS, CDR2 FQNEAQ. The CDR3 loop reads CASSLFPAGGDQETQYF. CDR3 bases: TGTGCCAGCAGCTTATTCCCAGCGGGGGGTGATCAAGAGACCCAGTACTTC.

With regard to this clonotype: A much larger clone differs from this one at a single base, so this may be a read error. The rearrangement uses TRBV7-2 and TRBJ1-1; 10 bases line up with TRBD1. This CDR3 spans 13 amino acids. CDR1 is SGHTA, CDR2 FQGNSA, per germline. CDR3 region: CANSLADRGAAFF. The CDR3 DNA follows: TGTGCCAACAGCTTAGCGGACAGGGGGGCAGCTTTCTTT.

The rearrangement joins TRBV29-1 to TRBJ2-7; 10 nucleotides agree with TRBD2. Losses at the gene ends were 0 bases for V and 2 bases for J; bases not matched to a gene: 4. The CDR3 has 15 amino acids. Germline V CDR1 and CDR2: SQVTM, ANQGSEA. The CDR3 region has the DNA TGCAGCGTTGAAGAGTCCAGCGGGGGGGCCTACGAGCAGTACTTC. Its translation is CSVEESSGGAYEQYF.

This rearrangement joins TRBV19 to TRBJ1-1; no firm D call. Trimming removed 3 bases from V and 5 bases from J, with 7 bases in between. From germline, CDR1 is LNHDA and CDR2 SQIVND (reference sequence). This CDR3 is 12 amino acids long. CDR3 bases: TGTGCCAGTAGTATGCCCGCTACTGAAGCTTTCTTT. Amino acids: CASSMPATEAFF.

This clonotype has a single count. This chain joins TRBV15 and TRBJ2-7; tentative D call: TRBD2 (6 bases). Germline assignment: CDR1 LNHNV and CDR2 YYDKDF (reference sequence). This CDR3 has 14 residues. V shed 0 bases and J shed 3 bases, with 9 bases lying between them. The CDR3 DNA sequence: TGTGCCACCAGCAGAGATCAGGGACTCTACGAGCAGTACGTC. Amino acid sequence: CATSRDQGLYEQYV.

Many counts were recorded for this clonotype. V usage is TRBV7-9 and J usage is TRBJ1-1, with D possibly matching TRBD1 (6 bases). The CDR3 has 13 amino acids. The germline V gene encodes CDR1 SEHNR and CDR2 FQNEAQ (reference sequence). The V end lost 4 bases, the J end lost 5 bases, and 11 bases lay between the germline ends. The CDR3 DNA is TGTGCCAGCAGCTCTCCCGGGACAACTGAAGCTTTCTTT. Protein product: CASSSPGTTEAFF.

This chain connects TRBV7-9 to TRBJ2-4; D is perhaps TRBD1 (6 bases). V lost 1 base, J lost 3 bases, and 16 bases lay in between. Germline CDR1 and CDR2: SEHNR and FQNEAQ (reference sequence). CDR3 length: 17 residues. CDR3 DNA sequence: TGTGCCAGCAGCTTAGGGGGGCAGGGCCGAAGCAAAAACATTCAGTACTTC. Amino acid sequence: CASSLGGQGRSKNIQYF.

The chain recombines TRBV10-1 with TRBJ2-1; 8 nucleotides match TRBD2. Germline CDR1 WNHNN, CDR2 SYGVQD (reference sequence). The CDR3 has 13 amino acids. V was clipped by 3 bases and J by 6 bases; unmatched bases: 1. The chain's CDR3 is CASSDGLANEQFF. The CDR3 nucleotides read TGCGCCAGCAGTGATGGACTAGCCAATGAGCAGTTCTTC.

This clonotype was detected ten times or more. The rearrangement links TRBV28 to TRBJ1-5; TRBD1 might be the D (6 bases). The length of the CDR3 is 14 residues. V lost 5 bases to trimming and J lost 5 bases, with 13 bases between them. In germline, CDR1 is MDHEN, CDR2 SYDVKM. The CDR3 bases are TGTGCCAGCAGTCCTCCGGGGGCGGATCAGCCCCAGCATTTT. It encodes CASSPPGADQPQHF.

This clonotype has a count of ten or more. The chain combines TRBV7-2 with TRBJ2-7, with no clear D. This CDR3 region has 15 residues. V was cut by 1 base and J by 0 bases, with 10 bases left in between. Germline V gene lookup returns CDR1 SGHTA and CDR2 FQGNSA. The CDR3 DNA reads as TGTGCCAGCAGCTTAGGTGCGAGGAGCTCCTACGAGCAGTACTTC. Translated: CASSLGARSSYEQYF.

This clonotype showed up just a few times. CDR3 region: CASTSWDRHSGNTIYF. CDR3 nucleotides: TGTGCCAGCACCTCGTGGGACCGCCACTCTGGAAACACCATATATTTT. The genes are TRBV11-2 and TRBJ1-3, with D tentatively TRBD1 (5 bases). Trimming left V 7 bases short and J 0 bases short, with 16 bases between. Germline assignment: CDR1 SGHAT and CDR2 FQNNGV. This CDR3 comprises 16 residues.

This clonotype occurred many times. The chain employs TRBV28 and TRBJ2-3; TRBD2 might be the D (6 bases). This CDR3 spans 14 amino acids. Between the trimmed V and J ends, which lost 8 bases and 5 bases, there was a span of 17 bases. In germline, CDR1 is MDHEN, CDR2 SYDVKM. The CDR3, as DNA: TGTGCCAGCCGTATACCGGGGGATTTAGATACGCAGTATTTT. It yields the protein CASRIPGDLDTQYF.

This clonotype was recorded at least ten times. This CDR3 reads CASSFGAGQSGEAFF. In DNA form, the CDR3 reads TGTGCCAGCAGCTTTGGAGCAGGGCAATCTGGTGAAGCTTTCTTT. V and J are TRBV5-5 and TRBJ1-1; perhaps TRBD1 as D (5 bases). Germline V gives CDR1 SGHKS, CDR2 YYEKEE (reference sequence). Trimming removed 2 bases from V and 7 bases from J, with 18 bases in between. The CDR3 runs 15 residues. The whole variable domain, filled in from reference TRBV5-5 and TRBJ1-1, reads DAGVTQSPTHLIKTRGQQVTLRCSPISGHKSVSWYQQVLGQGPQFIFQYYEKEERGRGNFPDRFSARQFPNYSSELNVNALLLGDSALYLCASSFGAGQSGEAFFGQGTRLTVV.

The chain combines TRBV27 with TRBJ1-6, with D perhaps TRBD1 (5 bases). Trimming left V 5 bases short and J 4 bases short, with 9 bases between. The CDR3 consists of 14 residues. Germline-derived CDR1 and CDR2 are MNHEY and SMNVEV (reference sequence). CDR3 region: CASSPGTYNSPLHF. As DNA, the CDR3 is TGTGCCAGCAGTCCCGGGACTTATAATTCACCCCTCCACTTT.

The CDR3 DNA sequence: TGTGCCAGCAGTCCCCTCTCAGGGACCGAGACCCAGTACTTC. It is translated as CASSPLSGTETQYF. The chain joins TRBV6-8 to TRBJ2-5; tentatively, D is TRBD1 or TRBD2 (5 bases each). Germline-derived CDR1 and CDR2 are MNHGY and SAAAGT. V was cut by 5 bases and J by 5 bases, with 15 bases left in between. The CDR3 is 14 residues long.

This rearrangement joins TRBV27 to TRBJ2-6; 7 bases agree with TRBD1. V lost 6 bases to trimming and J lost 0 bases; unmatched junction nucleotides: 5. Germline V gene sequence: CDR1 MNHEY, CDR2 SMNVEV (reference sequence). This CDR3 has 16 amino acids. The CDR3 reads CASRAGGDSGANVLTF. The CDR3 nucleotides are TGTGCCAGCAGGGCAGGGGGAGACTCTGGGGCCAACGTCCTGACTTTC.

The sample holds a few counts of this clonotype. The rearrangement links TRBV28 to TRBJ1-2; D is unclear. There are 14 residues in the CDR3. Germline CDR1 is MDHEN and CDR2 is SYDVKM. The V end lost 1 base, the J end lost 6 bases, and 12 bases lay between the germline ends. This CDR3 is CASSLSPSPDGYTF. The CDR3 region has the DNA TGTGCCAGCAGTTTATCTCCCAGTCCCGATGGCTACACCTTC.

The sample holds one count of this clonotype. The chain couples TRBV7-8 to TRBJ2-7, with 8 bases that match TRBD2. The CDR3 runs 15 residues. Per the germline V gene, CDR1 is SGHVS and CDR2 is FQNEAQ. The CDR3 DNA sequence: TGTGTCAGCCAACAGTTCGGCGGGGGGTCCTACGAGCAGTACGTC. It encodes CVSQQFGGGSYEQYV.

This clonotype was seen repeatedly, ten times or more. DNA for the CDR3: TGTGCCAGCAGCTTAGGGGGCCCAGCCTACAATGAGCAGTTCTTC. Its protein product is CASSLGGPAYNEQFF. The rearrangement uses TRBV7-9 and TRBJ2-1; D is perhaps TRBD1 (5 bases). Looked up from germline, CDR1 is SEHNR and CDR2 is FQNEAQ (reference sequence). V lost 1 base, J lost 2 bases, and 9 bases lay in between. The length of the CDR3 is 15 residues.

V usage is TRBV2 and J usage is TRBJ2-2, with unresolved D. Trimming removed 8 bases from V and 6 bases from J, with 19 bases in between. In germline, CDR1 is SNHLY, CDR2 FYNNEI. This CDR3 is 15 amino acids long. The CDR3 DNA follows: TGTGCCAGCGCCCCGACCCTGTCTGGGTCCGGGGAGCTGTTTTTT. This encodes CASAPTLSGSGELFF.

In the case of this clonotype: A single base separates this from a much larger clone, so it may be a read error. This chain links TRBV19 with TRBJ1-1, with TRBD1 as a possible D gene (5 bases). Germline V gene lookup returns CDR1 LNHDA and CDR2 SQIVND (reference sequence). The CDR3 totals 14 residues. The CDR3: CARSMRGGNTEAFF. DNA for the CDR3: TGTGCCCGTAGTATGAGGGGTGGAAACACTGAAGCTTTCTTT.

This clonotype has at least ten counts. The chain joins TRBV7-8 to TRBJ2-2; TRBD1 is a possible D gene (6 bases). The CDR3 runs to 12 residues. V lost 5 bases, J lost 8 bases, and 9 bases lay in between. Per the germline V gene, CDR1 is SGHVS and CDR2 is FQNEAQ. CDR3 in DNA: TGTGCCAGCAGCGCTACAGGGGGGGAGCTGTTTTTT. Protein product: CASSATGGELFF. Based on the CDR3 plus reference TRBV7-8 and TRBJ2-2, the full variable domain is GAGVSQSPRYKVAKRGQDVALRCDPISGHVSLFWYQQALGQGPEFLTYFQNEAQLDKSGLPSDRFFAERPEGSVSTLKIQRTQQEDSAVYLCASSATGGELFFGEGSRLTVL.

This clonotype came up many times. The chain joins TRBV27 to TRBJ2-7; D call uncertain. V gave up 0 bases and J gave up 4 bases, with 10 bases separating them. This CDR3 is 14 amino acids long. Germline V gene data show CDR1 as MNHEY and CDR2 as SMNVEV (reference sequence). DNA of the CDR3: TGTGCCAGCAGTTTATCTGGCGGTGGGTACGAGCAGTACTTC. This gives the protein CASSLSGGGYEQYF.

The chain has TRBV10-2 and TRBJ1-5; D is possibly TRBD1 (6 bases). Trimming removed 1 base from V and 0 bases from J, with 10 bases in between. CDR1 and CDR2 from the germline V gene are WSHSY and SAAADI. This CDR3 comprises 16 residues. The CDR3, as DNA: TGCGCCAGCAGTGAGTACAGGGCTTATAGCAATCAGCCCCAGCATTTT. Residues: CASSEYRAYSNQPQHF.

About this clonotype: A much bigger clone sits one base away, suggesting this may be a read error. The genes are TRBV6-6 and TRBJ1-2; no definite D call. Germline V lookup: CDR1 MNHNY, CDR2 SVGAGI (reference sequence). The CDR3 contains 15 residues. The V gene lost 8 bases and the J gene lost 4 bases, with 20 bases spanning the gap. The CDR3 protein is CASGVCSGVTYGYTF. DNA of the CDR3: TGTGCCAGCGGTGTGTGTAGTGGGGTCACCTATGGCTACACCTTC.

There are many counts of this clonotype. The CDR3 DNA sequence: TGTGCCAGCAGCTTAGTCCTGGGGCAGGGTCACGACACTGAAGCTTTCTTT. As protein: CASSLVLGQGHDTEAFF. The chain carries TRBV7-8 and TRBJ1-1; the D gene is possibly TRBD1 (5 bases). Trimming left V 1 base short and J 3 bases short, with 18 bases between. The CDR3 is made up of 17 amino acids. Germline lookup yields CDR1 SGHVS and CDR2 FQNEAQ.

This clonotype was seen repeatedly, ten times or more. The chain has TRBV7-2 and TRBJ1-5, with a tentative D call TRBD1 (5 bases). The germline CDR1 and CDR2 sequences are SGHTA and FQGNSA. The CDR3 consists of 11 residues. V was trimmed by 5 bases and J by 9 bases, leaving 8 bases between them. The CDR3 coding sequence is TGTGCCAGCAGCACCGGGGGGCCCCAGCATTTT. Translated, it gives CASSTGGPQHF.

With regard to this clonotype: This clone may be a read error of a much larger clone one base away. The missing conserved phenylalanine or tryptophan at the end of this CDR3 makes a read error likely. V gene TRBV7-9 combines with J gene TRBJ1-2; no firm D call. The V and J ends lost 1 base and 10 bases respectively, with 16 bases between them. The length of the CDR3 is 14 residues. Germline-derived CDR1 and CDR2 are SEHNR and FQNEAQ (reference sequence). This CDR3 reads CASSLGGQGSDYTL. CDR3 DNA sequence: TGTGCCAGCAGCTTAGGCGGTCAAGGATCCGACTACACCCTC.

This clonotype was detected a few times. The chain employs TRBV27 and TRBJ1-2; D is possibly TRBD1 (5 bases). Trimming stripped 3 bases from V and 5 bases from J, with 16 bases between. This CDR3 region has 15 residues. Germline V gives CDR1 MNHEY, CDR2 SMNVEV (reference sequence). The CDR3 region has the DNA TGTGCCAGCAGTTTGATTATGGGGGTCGGGTATGGCTACACCTTC. Its translation is CASSLIMGVGYGYTF.